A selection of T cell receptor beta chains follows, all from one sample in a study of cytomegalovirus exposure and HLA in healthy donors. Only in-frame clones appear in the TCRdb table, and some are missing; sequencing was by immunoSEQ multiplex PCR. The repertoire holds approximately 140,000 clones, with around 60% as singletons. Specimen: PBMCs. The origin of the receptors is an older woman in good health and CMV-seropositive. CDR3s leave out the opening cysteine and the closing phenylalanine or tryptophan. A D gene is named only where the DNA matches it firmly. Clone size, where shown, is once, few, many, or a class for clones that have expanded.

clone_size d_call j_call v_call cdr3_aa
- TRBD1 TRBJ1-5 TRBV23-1 ASSPATGGDQPQH
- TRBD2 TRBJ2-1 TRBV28 ASSRPLAGGNSYNEQF
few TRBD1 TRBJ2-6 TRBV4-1 ASSQRQGASLSPDNVLT
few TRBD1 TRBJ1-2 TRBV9 ASSVGDRPNYGYT
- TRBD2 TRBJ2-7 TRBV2 AMSGTSGTHHTYEQY
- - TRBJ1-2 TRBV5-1 ASSLTLYPTGGGGYT
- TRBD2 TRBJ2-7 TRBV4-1 ASTLTSGSYEQY
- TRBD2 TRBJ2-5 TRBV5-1 ASSLRTSGVSETQY
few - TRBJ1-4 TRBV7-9 ASSLRHTATNEKLF
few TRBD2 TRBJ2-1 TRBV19 ASSILAGGSSSYNEQF
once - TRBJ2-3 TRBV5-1 ASRGESSTDTQY
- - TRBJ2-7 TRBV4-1 ASSRGLTASYEQY
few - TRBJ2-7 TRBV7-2 ASARRDVYEQY
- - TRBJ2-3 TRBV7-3 ASSLAGLTDTQY
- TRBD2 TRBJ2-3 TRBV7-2 ASSGSSGRFTDTQY
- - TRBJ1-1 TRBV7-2 ASRGDTEAF
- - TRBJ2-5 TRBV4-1 ASSQVREEETQY
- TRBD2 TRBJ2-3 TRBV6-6 ASRTGLVDSYDTQY
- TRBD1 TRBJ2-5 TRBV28 ASSLEGAKTQY
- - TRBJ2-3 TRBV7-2 ASSLGGNGGDTQY
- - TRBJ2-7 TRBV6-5 ASSYRGGLEEQY
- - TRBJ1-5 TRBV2 ASSYSLNQPQH
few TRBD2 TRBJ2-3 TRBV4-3 ASSQGGRTDTQY
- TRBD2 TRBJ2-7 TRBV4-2 ASSQGASGSFNEQY
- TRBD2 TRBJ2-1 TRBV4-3 ASSETSGSRVEQF
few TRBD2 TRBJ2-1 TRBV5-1 ASSLGLAGANEQF
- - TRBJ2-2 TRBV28 ASSLRTGRNTGELF
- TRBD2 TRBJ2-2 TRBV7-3 ASSLNLAGGPGGELF
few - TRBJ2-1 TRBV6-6 ASSYQRGWQF
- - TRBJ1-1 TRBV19 ASSIFRTNTEAF
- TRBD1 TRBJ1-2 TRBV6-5 ASSIRTGSGYGYT
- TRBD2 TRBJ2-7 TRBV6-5 ASSYLAASYEQY
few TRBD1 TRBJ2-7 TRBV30 ASGRQGAYEQY
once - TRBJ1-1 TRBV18 ASSPPTRGRGEAF
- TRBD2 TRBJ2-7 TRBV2 ASRWTSGPYEQY
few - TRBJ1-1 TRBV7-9 ASSFPSNTEAF
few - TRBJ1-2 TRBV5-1 ASSSPDSTRDGYT
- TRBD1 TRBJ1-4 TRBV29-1 SAQGARAEKLF
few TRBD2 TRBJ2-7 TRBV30 AWTNLAGGPIESYEQY
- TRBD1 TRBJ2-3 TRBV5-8 ASSGRQGKTDTQY
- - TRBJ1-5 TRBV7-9 ASSLELNQPQH